Listed below are T cell receptor beta chains from one sample, sequenced in a study of blood T cell repertoires in COVID-19. Libraries were prepared by immunoSEQ multiplex PCR; TCRdb keeps only in-frame clonotypes and omits some of them. The table has roughly 150,000 clones, 80% to 85% seen once; the top ten hold more than 7%. The sample was peripheral blood. Receptors originate from a human donor in a cohort sampled during active COVID-19. The CDR3 runs from the conserved cysteine through the conserved F or W. A D gene is named only where the DNA matches it firmly. The size of a clone is reported for some rows only, either as once, few or many, or as a class for expanded clones.

D gene	clone size	V gene	J gene	CDR3 protein	CDR3 DNA
NA	NA	TRBV2	TRBJ1-1	CASSEIGTLLNTEAFF	TGTGCCAGCAGTGAAATTGGGACACTACTGAACACTGAAGCTTTCTTT
TRBD1	NA	TRBV19	TRBJ1-5	CASTLGQGGYSNQPQHF	TGTGCCAGTACCCTGGGACAGGGGGGTTATAGCAATCAGCCCCAGCATTTT
NA	NA	TRBV5-4	TRBJ2-1	CASSLWLSDEQFF	TGTGCCAGCAGCTTGTGGCTAAGCGATGAGCAGTTCTTC
NA	NA	TRBV2	TRBJ2-3	CASCRTGQRTDTQYF	TGTGCCAGCTGTAGAACGGGACAACGCACAGATACGCAGTATTTT
NA	NA	TRBV28	TRBJ1-4	CASSLSRARDEKLFF	TGTGCCAGCAGTTTGAGCAGGGCACGAGATGAAAAACTGTTTTTT
NA	NA	TRBV5-6	TRBJ2-1	CASRRTYNEQFF	TGTGCCAGCAGGAGGACATACAATGAGCAGTTCTTC
NA	NA	TRBV5-6	TRBJ1-5	CASSKTGTPRNQPQHF	TGTGCCAGCAGCAAGACCGGGACACCCCGCAATCAGCCCCAGCATTTT
NA	once	TRBV10-2	TRBJ1-6	CASSESGLHGGYHSPLHF	TGCGCCAGCAGTGAGTCGGGACTCCATGGAGGGTATCATTCACCCCTCCACTTT
TRBD1	few	TRBV27	TRBJ2-7	CASRDGTGGSRNYYEQYF	TGTGCCAGCAGGGATGGGACAGGGGGAAGCCGGAACTACTACGAGCAGTACTTC
TRBD1	NA	TRBV7-6	TRBJ1-1	CASSWGTGEALETEAFF	TGTGCCAGCAGCTGGGGGACAGGGGAGGCCCTTGAAACTGAAGCTTTCTTT
NA	NA	TRBV12-3/TRBV12-4	TRBJ2-2	CASSWGVTGELFF	TGTGCCAGCAGTTGGGGGGTCACCGGGGAGCTGTTTTTT
NA	NA	TRBV19	TRBJ2-7	CASSIDRKGISYEQYF	TGTGCCAGTAGTATAGACAGGAAGGGGATCTCCTACGAGCAGTACTTC
NA	NA	TRBV18	TRBJ1-2	CASSRTARGTYAGYTF	TGTGCCAGCTCCCGGACAGCCCGAGGAACCTATGCTGGCTACACCTTC
NA	few	TRBV27	TRBJ1-6	CASSLSMSFPLHF	TGTGCCAGCAGTTTATCGATGAGTTTCCCCCTCCACTTT
NA	NA	TRBV24-1	TRBJ2-5	CATSDREGQETQYF	TGTGCCACCAGTGATCGGGAAGGCCAAGAGACCCAGTACTTC
NA	once	TRBV25-1	TRBJ1-2	CASSEGGGYGYTF	TGTGCCAGCAGTGAAGGGGGGGGATATGGCTACACCTTC
NA	many	TRBV9	TRBJ1-1	CASSVESYGSPEAFF	TGTGCCAGCAGCGTAGAATCCTACGGGAGCCCTGAAGCTTTCTTT
NA	once	TRBV7-2	TRBJ1-4	CASSLYAGSNEKLFF	TGTGCCAGCAGCTTATACGCGGGCTCCAATGAAAAACTGTTTTTT
TRBD1	once	TRBV2	TRBJ2-7	CASTSGGYEQYF	TGTGCCAGCACATCAGGGGGCTACGAGCAGTACTTC
TRBD1	NA	TRBV6-6	TRBJ2-2	CASSRASGTDTGELFF	TGTGCCAGCAGTAGAGCCTCCGGGACAGACACCGGGGAGCTGTTTTTT
TRBD2	NA	TRBV9	TRBJ2-3	CASSVLSSGGATTDTQYF	TGTGCCAGCAGCGTACTGTCTAGCGGGGGGGCCACCACAGATACGCAGTATTTT
NA	NA	TRBV5-1	TRBJ1-2	CASSTEGDGYTF	TGCGCCAGCAGCACTGAGGGGGATGGCTACACCTTC
TRBD2	NA	TRBV15	TRBJ2-1	CATNIAGGLYNEQFF	TGTGCCACCAACATAGCGGGGGGGCTCTACAATGAGCAGTTCTTC
NA	NA	TRBV7-2	TRBJ2-5	CASSPPSRSQETQYF	TGTGCCAGCAGCCCCCCTTCGCGTAGCCAAGAGACCCAGTACTTC
TRBD1	NA	TRBV10-3	TRBJ2-7	CAIRTSTGETYEQYF	TGTGCCATCAGGACTTCGACAGGGGAGACCTACGAGCAGTACTTC
NA	NA	TRBV6-4	TRBJ2-4	CASSPRNEGGIQYF	TGTGCCAGCAGCCCTCGGAACGAGGGAGGCATTCAGTACTTC
TRBD1	NA	TRBV7-2	TRBJ2-2	CASSLLVRTGGTGELFF	TGTGCCAGCAGCCTGCTGGTCCGGACAGGGGGAACCGGGGAGCTGTTTTTT
TRBD1	NA	TRBV5-1	TRBJ1-1	CASSLVGQLNTEAFF	TGCGCCAGCAGCTTGGTGGGACAGCTGAACACTGAAGCTTTCTTT
TRBD1	NA	TRBV7-9	TRBJ2-7	CASSRGQSGDEQYF	TGTGCCAGCAGCCGGGGACAGTCTGGCGACGAGCAGTACTTC
NA	NA	TRBV21-1	TRBJ1-5	CASKSHQPQHF	TGTGCCAGCAAATCTCATCAGCCCCAGCATTTT
NA	NA	TRBV10-2	TRBJ2-2	CASSGAGRSTGELFF	TGCGCCAGCAGTGGTGCAGGGCGGAGCACCGGGGAGCTGTTTTTT
TRBD2	NA	TRBV5-1	TRBJ2-1	CASYGGTSGQSSYNEQFF	TGCGCCAGCTACGGCGGGACTAGCGGTCAGAGCTCCTACAATGAGCAGTTCTTC
NA	NA	TRBV6-5	TRBJ1-3	CASSYSGDSGNTIYF	TGTGCCAGCAGTTACTCAGGGGACTCTGGAAACACCATATATTTT
NA	NA	TRBV5-1	TRBJ1-3	CASGLQGIGSGNTIYF	TGCGCCAGCGGATTACAGGGTATCGGCTCTGGAAACACCATATATTTT
TRBD1	NA	TRBV5-1	TRBJ2-2	CASSLIGQGTGELFF	TGCGCCAGCAGCTTGATAGGACAGGGTACCGGGGAGCTGTTTTTT
TRBD2	NA	TRBV3-1/TRBV3-2	TRBJ2-2	CASSRGSSGGTQNTGELFF	TGTGCCAGCAGCCGGGGATCCAGCGGGGGGACGCAGAACACCGGGGAGCTGTTTTTT
NA	NA	TRBV7-2	TRBJ2-1	CASSSISKQISYNEQFF	TGTGCCAGCAGCTCGATCTCGAAACAGATCTCCTACAATGAGCAGTTCTTC
TRBD2	NA	TRBV27	TRBJ2-5	CASMRAGAQETQYF	TGTGCCAGCATGAGAGCGGGGGCTCAAGAGACCCAGTACTTC
NA	NA	TRBV19	TRBJ1-2	CASSTPGTGFGYTF	TGTGCCAGTAGTACACCCGGAACAGGGTTTGGCTACACCTTC
TRBD1	few	TRBV4-2	TRBJ1-4	CASSQADRVREKLFF	TGTGCCAGCAGCCAAGCGGACAGGGTGAGGGAAAAACTGTTTTTT
TRBD1	NA	TRBV29-1	TRBJ2-5	CSALSWDRGQETQYF	TGCAGCGCTTTATCCTGGGACAGGGGCCAAGAGACCCAGTACTTC
NA	NA	TRBV28	TRBJ1-2	CASRIGAGYGYTF	TGTGCCAGCAGGATTGGGGCCGGCTATGGCTACACCTTC
TRBD1	NA	TRBV27	TRBJ1-5	CASGQGALGNQPQHF	TGTGCCAGCGGACAGGGGGCTCTGGGCAATCAGCCCCAGCATTTT
NA	NA	TRBV19	TRBJ1-1	CASDSKSTEAFF	TGTGCCAGCGACTCGAAAAGCACTGAAGCTTTCTTT
TRBD1	NA	TRBV5-1	TRBJ2-2	CASSSQGHTGELFF	TGCGCCAGCAGCTCACAGGGGCACACCGGGGAGCTGTTTTTT
NA	NA	TRBV6-5	TRBJ1-5	CASQGSSGQPQHF	TGTGCCAGCCAAGGTTCTTCGGGGCAGCCCCAGCATTTT
NA	NA	TRBV7-9	TRBJ1-4	CASTQATTNEKLFF	TGTGCCAGCACCCAAGCCACTACTAATGAAAAACTGTTTTTT
TRBD2	NA	TRBV5-1	TRBJ2-1	CASQLAGSSYNEQFF	TGCGCCAGCCAACTAGCGGGGAGCTCCTACAATGAGCAGTTCTTC
NA	NA	TRBV6-5	TRBJ1-2	CASILDRKFNYGYTF	TGTGCCAGCATCTTGGACAGAAAGTTCAACTATGGCTACACCTTC
TRBD1	NA	TRBV5-4	TRBJ1-6	CASSFNRGYDRPLHF	TGTGCCAGCAGCTTTAACAGGGGATACGACCGACCCCTCCACTTT
TRBD2	NA	TRBV3-1/TRBV3-2	TRBJ2-1	CASSLTSGEQFF	TGTGCCAGCAGCCTTACTAGCGGTGAGCAGTTCTTC
NA	NA	TRBV28	TRBJ2-7	CASSLLRVEQYF	TGTGCCAGCAGTTTACTCAGGGTGGAGCAGTACTTC
NA	NA	TRBV20-1	TRBJ2-1	CSASHWRSYNEQFF	TGCAGTGCTAGTCATTGGAGGTCCTACAATGAGCAGTTCTTC
TRBD1	NA	TRBV28	TRBJ2-7	CASSRDRGYEQYF	TGTGCCAGCAGCCGTGACAGGGGTTACGAGCAGTACTTC
TRBD1	NA	TRBV6-5	TRBJ1-5	CASTPDRGNQPQHF	TGTGCCAGCACCCCAGACAGGGGAAATCAGCCCCAGCATTTT
NA	NA	TRBV12-3/TRBV12-4	TRBJ1-2	CASSFRAGVDTF	TGTGCCAGCAGTTTTAGGGCGGGAGTGGACACCTTC
TRBD1	NA	TRBV9	TRBJ1-2	CASSEGLGGNYGYTF	TGTGCCAGCAGCGAGGGCCTAGGGGGCAATTATGGCTACACCTTC
TRBD1	NA	TRBV6-5	TRBJ1-5	CASRPGQGNQPQHF	TGTGCCAGCAGGCCCGGACAGGGCAATCAGCCCCAGCATTTT
TRBD1	NA	TRBV6-5	TRBJ1-2	CASSYATDRVRGGYTF	TGTGCCAGCAGTTACGCCACGGACAGGGTTCGGGGTGGCTACACCTTC